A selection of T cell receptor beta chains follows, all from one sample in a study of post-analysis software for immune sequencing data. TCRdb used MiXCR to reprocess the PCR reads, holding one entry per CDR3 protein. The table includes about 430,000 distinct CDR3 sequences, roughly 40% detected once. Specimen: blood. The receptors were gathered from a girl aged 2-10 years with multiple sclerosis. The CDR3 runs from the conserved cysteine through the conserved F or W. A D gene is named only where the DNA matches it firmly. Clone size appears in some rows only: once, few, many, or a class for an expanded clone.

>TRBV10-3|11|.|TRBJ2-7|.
TGTGCCATCAGTGGTGGCAGCGAGCAGTACTTC
CAISGGSEQYF
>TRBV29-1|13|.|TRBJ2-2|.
TGCAGCGCAATGGGAGAGATTGGCGGGGAGCTGTTTTTT
CSAMGEIGGELFF
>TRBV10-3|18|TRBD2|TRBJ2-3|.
TGTGCCATCAGTGATCGTCTCGTTCGGGGGGGCGTCACAGATACGCAGTATTTT
CAISDRLVRGGVTDTQYF
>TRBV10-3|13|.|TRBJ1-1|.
TGTGCCATCAGTGACAGGGTGGCCACTGAAGCTTTCTTT
CAISDRVATEAFF
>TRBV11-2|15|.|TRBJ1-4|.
TGTGCCAGCAGCGTACGACCAGCTCGTAATGAAAAACTGTTTTTT
CASSVRPARNEKLFF
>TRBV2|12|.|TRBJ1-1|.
TGTGCCAGCAGTGAACAGGGAAGTGAAGCTTTCTTT
CASSEQGSEAFF
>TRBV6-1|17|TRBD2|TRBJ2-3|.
TGTGCCAGCAGTCAAGACGGGTCGTCGGGGGGAACAGATACGCAGTATTTT
CASSQDGSSGGTDTQYF
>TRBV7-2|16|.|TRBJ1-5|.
TGTGCCAGCAGCTTAGAGGCAGGCCATAGCAATCAGCCCCAGCATTTT
CASSLEAGHSNQPQHF
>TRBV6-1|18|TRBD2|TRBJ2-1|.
TGTGCCAGCAACCCGGGACTAGCGGGGGGCTTCCTCTACAATGAGCAGTTCTTC
CASNPGLAGGFLYNEQFF
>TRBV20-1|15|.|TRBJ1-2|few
TGCAGTGCTAGATCGTCGACGGGGTATCCGCCTGGCTACACCTTC
CSARSSTGYPPGYTF
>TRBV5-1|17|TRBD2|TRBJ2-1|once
TGCGCCAGCAGCTTTCGGACTAGCGGCGTCTCCTACAATGAGCAGTTCTTC
CASSFRTSGVSYNEQFF
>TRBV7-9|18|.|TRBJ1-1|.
TGTGCCAGCAGACCACACAGGACGCCTCCTCGGGGGAACACTGAAGCTTTCTTT
CASRPHRTPPRGNTEAFF
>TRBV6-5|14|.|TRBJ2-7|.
TGTGCCAGCAGGATCCCGGGGGCCGCCCACGAGCAGTACTTC
CASRIPGAAHEQYF
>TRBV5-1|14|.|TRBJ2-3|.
TGCGCCAGCAGCTTGTTCCCAGGATCAGATACGCAGTATTTT
CASSLFPGSDTQYF
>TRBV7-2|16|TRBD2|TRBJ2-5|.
TGTGCCAGCAGCTTTCGGACTAGCGGGATCATTGGGACCCAGTACTTC
CASSFRTSGIIGTQYF
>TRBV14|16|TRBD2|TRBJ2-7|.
TGTGCCAGCAGCCGAACTAGCGGGAGCTTTCTATTCGAGCAGTACTTC
CASSRTSGSFLFEQYF
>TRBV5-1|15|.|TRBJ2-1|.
TGCGCCAGCAGCCTACTTATCCTGGGAACGGATGAGCAGTTCTTC
CASSLLILGTDEQFF
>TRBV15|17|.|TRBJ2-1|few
TGTGCCACCAGCGCCCGACTGGCGGGAACGGGATCAGGTGAGCAGTTCTTC
CATSARLAGTGSGEQFF
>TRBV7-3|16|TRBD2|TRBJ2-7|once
TGTGCCAGCAGCTTATGGCCGGGACTAGTTCCCTACGAGCAGTACTTC
CASSLWPGLVPYEQYF
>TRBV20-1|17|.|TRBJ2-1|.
TGCAGTGCTTTAGTTGGGATGGGCCGTACCCTCGTCAATGAGCAGTTCTTC
CSALVGMGRTLVNEQFF
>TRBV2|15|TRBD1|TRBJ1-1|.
TGTGCCAGCAGTTGGACAGGGGCTCCCGACACTGAAGCTTTCTTT
CASSWTGAPDTEAFF
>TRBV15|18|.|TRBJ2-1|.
TGTGCCACCAGCAGGGAACCGGGAATCCGGGGCCGCATCAATGAGCAGTTCTTC
CATSREPGIRGRINEQFF
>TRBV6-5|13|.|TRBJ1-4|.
TGTGCCAGCAGTTACTCCACAGGAGAAAAACTGTTTTTT
CASSYSTGEKLFF
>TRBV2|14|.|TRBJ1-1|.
TGTGCCAGCAGTGCGCGACAAATGAACACTGAAGCTTTCTTT
CASSARQMNTEAFF
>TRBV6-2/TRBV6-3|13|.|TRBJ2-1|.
TGTGCCAGCAGTTACCTGACAAGCACTGAGCAGTTCTTC
CASSYLTSTEQFF
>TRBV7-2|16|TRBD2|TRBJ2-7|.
TGTGCCAGCAGCTTATGGGGGGGGAGGGCCTTCCACGAGCAGTACTTC
CASSLWGGRAFHEQYF
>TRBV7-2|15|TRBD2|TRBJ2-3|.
TGTGCCAGCAGCTTACATGGGAGGGTCACAGATACGCAGTATTTT
CASSLHGRVTDTQYF
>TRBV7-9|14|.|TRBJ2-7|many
TGTGCCAGCAGCTTAGAGTGGGCATTAGGCGAGCAGTACTTC
CASSLEWALGEQYF
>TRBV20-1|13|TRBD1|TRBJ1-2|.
TGCAGTGCTAGAGTGACAGGGGCGCAGGGCTACACCTTC
CSARVTGAQGYTF
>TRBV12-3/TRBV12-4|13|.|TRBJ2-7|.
TGTGCCTCAGCGATTAGCGGAAGGTACGAGCAGTACTTC
CASAISGRYEQYF
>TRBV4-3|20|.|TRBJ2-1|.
TGCGCCAGCAGCCAAGATCGATATATCCCCGGCCGCGGGACCTACAATGAGCAGTTCTTC
CASSQDRYIPGRGTYNEQFF
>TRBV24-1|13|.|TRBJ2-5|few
TGTGCCACCCGCGAGAGTAGCCTAGAGACCCAGTACTTC
CATRESSLETQYF
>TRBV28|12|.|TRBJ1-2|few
TGTGCCAGCAGTTTTCAGGGGTCCCTCTACACCTTC
CASSFQGSLYTF
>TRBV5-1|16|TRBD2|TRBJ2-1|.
TGCGCCAGCAGCTTGGCCTTCGCGGGAGGACGCGATGAGCAGTTCTTC
CASSLAFAGGRDEQFF
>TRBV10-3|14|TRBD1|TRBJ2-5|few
TGTGCCATCAGTGATTCGGACAGGGAGGAGACCCAGTACTTC
CAISDSDREETQYF
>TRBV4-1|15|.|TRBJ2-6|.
TGCGCCAGCAGCCCCCAGGGCTCTGGGGCCAACGTCCTGACTTTC
CASSPQGSGANVLTF
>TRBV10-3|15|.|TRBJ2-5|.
TGTGCCATCAGTGAGTCGAACAGGACCGTAGAGACCCAGTACTTC
CAISESNRTVETQYF
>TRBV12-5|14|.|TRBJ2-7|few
TGTGCTAGTAATGGGGGCGGGAACCTGTACGAGCAGTACTTC
CASNGGGNLYEQYF
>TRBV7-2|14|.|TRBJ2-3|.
TGTGCCAGCAGCTTACTAGCAATGCCAGATACGCAGTATTTT
CASSLLAMPDTQYF
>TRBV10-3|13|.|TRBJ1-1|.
TGTGCCATCAGTGTTGGGCCAAACACTGAAGCTTTCTTT
CAISVGPNTEAFF
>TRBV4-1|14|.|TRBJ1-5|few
TGCGCCAGCAGCCATCAGGGGCTCGATCAGCCCCAGCATTTT
CASSHQGLDQPQHF
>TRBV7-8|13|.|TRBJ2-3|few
TGTGCCAGCAGCCCGAGGACCACAGATACGCAGTATTTT
CASSPRTTDTQYF